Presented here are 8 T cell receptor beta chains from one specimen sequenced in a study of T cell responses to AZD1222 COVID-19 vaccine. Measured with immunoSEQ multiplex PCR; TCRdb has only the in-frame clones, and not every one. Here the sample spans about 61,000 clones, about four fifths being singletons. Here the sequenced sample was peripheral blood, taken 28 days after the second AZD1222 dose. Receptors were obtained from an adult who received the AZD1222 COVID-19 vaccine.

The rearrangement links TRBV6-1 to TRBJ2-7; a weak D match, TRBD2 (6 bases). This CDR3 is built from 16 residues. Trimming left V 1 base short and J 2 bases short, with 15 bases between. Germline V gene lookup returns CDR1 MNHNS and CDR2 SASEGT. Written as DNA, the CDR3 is TGTGCCAGCAGTGAAGTCCTGGGGACTTTAACCTACGAGCAGTACTTC. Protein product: CASSEVLGTLTYEQYF.

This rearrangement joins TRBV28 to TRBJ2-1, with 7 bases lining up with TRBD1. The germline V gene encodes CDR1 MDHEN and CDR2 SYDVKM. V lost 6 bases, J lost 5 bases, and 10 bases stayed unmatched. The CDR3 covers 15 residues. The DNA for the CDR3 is TGTGCCAGCAGCAGAGGGGGCCGACAGAACAATGAGCAGTTCTTC. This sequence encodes CASSRGGRQNNEQFF. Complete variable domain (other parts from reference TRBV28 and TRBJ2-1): DVKVTQSSRYLVKRTGEKVFLECVQDMDHENMFWYRQDPGLGLRLIYFSYDVKMKEKGDIPEGYSVSREKKERFSLILESASTNQTSMYLCASSRGGRQNNEQFFGPGTRLTVL.

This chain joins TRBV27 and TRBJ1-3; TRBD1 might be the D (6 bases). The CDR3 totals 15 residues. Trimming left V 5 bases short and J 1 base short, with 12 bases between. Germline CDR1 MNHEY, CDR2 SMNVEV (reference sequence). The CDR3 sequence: CASSPIQGSGNTIYF. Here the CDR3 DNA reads TGTGCCAGCAGTCCCATACAGGGATCTGGAAACACCATATATTTT.

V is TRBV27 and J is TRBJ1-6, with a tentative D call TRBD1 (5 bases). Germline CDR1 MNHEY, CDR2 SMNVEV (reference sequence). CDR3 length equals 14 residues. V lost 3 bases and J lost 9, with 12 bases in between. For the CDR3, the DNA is TGTGCCAGCAGTTTGGGGACTATATCTTCACCCCTCCACTTT. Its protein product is CASSLGTISSPLHF.

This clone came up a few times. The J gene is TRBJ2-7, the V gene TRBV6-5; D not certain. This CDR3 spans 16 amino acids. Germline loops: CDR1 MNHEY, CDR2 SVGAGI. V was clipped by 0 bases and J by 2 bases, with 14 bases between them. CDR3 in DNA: TGTGCCAGCAGTTACTCGAAAGGGTATCCACCCTACGAGCAGTACTTC. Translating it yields CASSYSKGYPPYEQYF.

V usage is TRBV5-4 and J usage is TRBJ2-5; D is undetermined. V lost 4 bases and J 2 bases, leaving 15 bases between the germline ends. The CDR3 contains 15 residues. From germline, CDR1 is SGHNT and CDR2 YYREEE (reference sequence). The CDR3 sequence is CASSQSAGFQETQYF. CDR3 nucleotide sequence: TGTGCCAGCAGCCAGTCCGCCGGCTTTCAAGAGACCCAGTACTTC.

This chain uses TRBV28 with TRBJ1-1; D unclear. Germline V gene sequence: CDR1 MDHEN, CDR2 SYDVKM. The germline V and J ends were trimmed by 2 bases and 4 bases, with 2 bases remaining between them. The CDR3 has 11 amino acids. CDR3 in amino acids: CASSLGTEAFF. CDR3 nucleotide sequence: TGTGCCAGCAGTTTAGGCACTGAAGCTTTCTTT.

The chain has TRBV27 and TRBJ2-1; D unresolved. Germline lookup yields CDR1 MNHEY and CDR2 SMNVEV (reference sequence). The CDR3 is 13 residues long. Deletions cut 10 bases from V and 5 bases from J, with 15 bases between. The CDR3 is CATSLYSDNEQFF. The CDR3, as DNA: TGTGCCACAAGTTTATATAGTGACAATGAGCAGTTCTTC.